Presented here are 3 T cell receptor beta chains from one specimen sequenced in a study of graft-versus-host responses after intestinal transplantation. Assay: immunoSEQ multiplex PCR; the TCRdb copy retains only in-frame clones and omits some. The table has some 69,000 clones, 92% seen once. Sample: bone marrow, taken 700 to 750 days after intestinal transplantation. The receptor source for this set is a human patient who received an intestinal transplant, so some T cells may come from the graft donor.

This chain joins TRBV4-1 and TRBJ1-2; D is unclear. The CDR3 runs 13 residues. CDR1 and CDR2 from the germline V gene are MGHRA and YSYEKL. Trimming removed 1 base from V and 8 bases from J, with 11 bases in between. CDR3 sequence (DNA): TGCGCCAGCAGCCAAGTTCAAGGACCCGGCTACACCTTC. Translated: CASSQVQGPGYTF.

The chain employs TRBV2 and TRBJ1-6; tentatively, D is TRBD1 (5 bases). CDR1 is SNHLY and CDR2 is FYNNEI in the germline V gene. V was pared by 4 bases and J by 9 bases, with 16 bases between. This CDR3 comprises 15 residues. The CDR3 region has the DNA TGTGCCAGCAGTGGTGGGGGACCGGGGATTTCACCCCTCCACTTT. The encoded protein is CASSGGGPGISPLHF.

The J gene is TRBJ2-7, the V gene TRBV4-1; 12 positions agree with TRBD1. The CDR3 has 20 amino acids. V shed 0 bases, J shed 3 bases, and the junction held 15 bases outside the gene matches. Germline assignment: CDR1 MGHRA and CDR2 YSYEKL. In DNA form, the CDR3 reads TGCGCCAGCAGCCAAGATTATAGTGGGACAGGGGGCATCCTCGGCTACGAGCAGTACTTC. It is translated as CASSQDYSGTGGILGYEQYF.